One sample yielded the 10 T cell receptor beta chains listed below, sequenced in a study of T-cell reconstitution after alpha-beta-depleted transplantation in children. Construction of the TCRbeta library involved unique molecular identifiers. One entry per CDR3 protein results from TCRdb running MiXCR on the PCR reads. The table records 330,000 or so distinct CDR3 sequences, under 13% of them present only once. This specimen was PBMCs from the stem cell graft donor, taken from the stem cell graft. The receptors come from a human donor who donated a stem cell graft to a child with acute lymphoblastic leukemia.

Many counts were recorded for this clonotype. This chain connects TRBV28 to TRBJ2-1, with TRBD1 matching over 10 bases. With 2 bases clipped from V and 6 bases from J, the junction kept 10 bases outside the gene matches. Germline CDR1 reads MDHEN; CDR2 reads SYDVKM. There are 17 residues in the CDR3. The CDR3 spells CASSLRSGTGVGNEQFF. The CDR3 coding sequence is TGTGCCAGCAGTTTAAGATCCGGGACAGGGGTGGGCAATGAGCAGTTCTTC.

This clonotype was picked up a small number of times. The chain combines TRBV29-1 with TRBJ2-1; 12 bases are shared with TRBD2. Trimming at V came to 5 bases and at J to 6 bases, leaving 11 bases not matched to a gene. Looked up from germline, CDR1 is SQVTM and CDR2 is ANQGSEA. This CDR3 is built from 16 residues. The CDR3 nucleotides read TGCAGCGTTCAGCCCCCTCCGGGACTAGCGGGCAATGAGCAGTTCTTC. Translation gives CSVQPPPGLAGNEQFF.

This clonotype was detected many times. V gene TRBV20-1 combines with J gene TRBJ1-5; the D gene is possibly TRBD1 (5 bases). CDR3 length: 16 residues. The V gene's germline CDR1 is DFQATT and CDR2 SNEGSKA (reference sequence). The V gene lost 0 bases and the J gene lost 4 bases, with 16 bases spanning the gap. For the CDR3, the DNA is TGCAGTGCTAGAGATTGGGCAGGGATAAGGAATCAGCCCCAGCATTTT. Translated, it gives CSARDWAGIRNQPQHF.

This chain uses TRBV12-3 or TRBV12-4 with TRBJ1-2, with 8 nucleotides matching TRBD1. CDR3 length: 14 residues. J was trimmed by 3 bases and V by 8 bases; bases with no gene match: 8. The CDR3 is CASAVTGGYYGYTF. The CDR3 region has the DNA TGTGCCAGCGCTGTTACAGGGGGGTACTATGGCTACACCTTC.

The chain has TRBV7-9 and TRBJ2-2; D is uncertain. V gave up 5 bases and J gave up 8 bases, with 15 bases separating them. The CDR3 spans 14 residues. The V gene's germline CDR1 is SEHNR and CDR2 FQNEAQ (reference sequence). Here the CDR3 reads CASSQESRLGELFF. The CDR3 DNA reads as TGTGCCAGCAGCCAAGAAAGCCGGCTGGGGGAGCTGTTTTTT.

In this sample, this clonotype turned up many times. The gene calls are TRBV20-1 and TRBJ2-7; 11 bases line up with TRBD2. V lost 3 bases to trimming and J lost 1 base; unmatched junction nucleotides: 2. The CDR3 loop spans 14 amino acids. Germline V gene data show CDR1 as DFQATT and CDR2 as SNEGSKA (reference sequence). CDR3 nucleotides: TGCAGTGCTAGTCGACTAGCGGGATCCTACGAGCAGTACTTC. Protein product: CSASRLAGSYEQYF.

This clonotype was recorded at least ten times. The chain links TRBV5-1 to TRBJ2-7; TRBD2 agrees at 9 bases. V gave up 0 bases and J gave up 3 bases; unmatched junction bases: 4. The germline CDR1 and CDR2 sequences are SGHRS and YFSETQ. The CDR3 runs 15 residues. Here the CDR3 reads CASSLGGLALYEQYF. DNA of the CDR3: TGCGCCAGCAGCTTGGGGGGACTAGCTCTCTACGAGCAGTACTTC.

V usage is TRBV7-9 and J usage is TRBJ2-2; D perhaps matches TRBD2 (5 bases). V was clipped by 4 bases and J by 1 base, with 16 bases between them. CDR1 is SEHNR and CDR2 is FQNEAQ in the germline V gene (reference sequence). There are 17 residues in the CDR3. The DNA of the CDR3 is TGTGCCAGCAGCTCCCAGATCCGTGGAGGGAACACCGGGGAGCTGTTTTTT. Translated: CASSSQIRGGNTGELFF.

This rearrangement joins TRBV20-1 to TRBJ2-1; 7 bases align to TRBD2. The J segment lost 9 bases and the V segment lost 6 bases, leaving 26 bases of the junction unmatched. CDR3 length: 18 residues. CDR1 is DFQATT, CDR2 SNEGSKA, per germline (reference sequence). CDR3 in amino acids: CSAMDPSSYGTTGGEQFF. CDR3 coding DNA: TGCAGTGCCATGGATCCCTCCTCCTACGGGACTACTGGAGGTGAGCAGTTCTTC.

This clonotype was recorded at least ten times. At one boundary the junction diverges from the germline segment, which might be a read error. CDR3 in amino acids: CASSSSQETQYF. The CDR3 bases are TGTGCTAGCAGCTCATCGCAAGAGACCCAGTACTTC. J is TRBJ2-5 and V is TRBV7-7; D is unresolved. This CDR3 comprises 12 residues. From germline, CDR1 is SSHAT and CDR2 FNYEAQ (reference sequence).